This T cell receptor beta chain was recorded in a study of PD-1 blockade in classical Hodgkin lymphoma. Trimming pared 3 bases from V and 5 bases from J, leaving 10 bases between. The CDR3 loop spans 14 amino acids. The germline gives CDR1 LGHNA, CDR2 YNFKEQ. Method: immunoSEQ multiplex PCR; TCRdb's copy keeps in-frame clones and lacks some. The sample includes about 31,000 clones, more than 65% of them seen just once. The sample's time point: cycle 4 day 1 (C4D1), after five to seven weeks of nivolumab. Following autologous stem cell transplantation, relapse occurred in every patient, and exposure to brentuximab vedotin varied.

The TCR comes from a human donor with classical Hodgkin lymphoma. The material was peripheral blood mononuclear cells (PBMCs), obtained before the fourth cycle of nivolumab. The chain has TRBV4-2 and TRBJ2-2; D may be TRBD1 (6 bases). CDR3 in amino acids: CASSHQGQTGELFF. The CDR3 DNA reads as TGTGCCAGCAGCCATCAAGGACAGACCGGGGAGCTGTTTTTT.